The source of this T cell receptor beta chain is a study of blood T cell repertoires in COVID-19. As for the study in general: The origin of the acute and convalescent COVID-19 samples was the United States, Italy and Spain. From T cells, B-cell-depleted T cells, or PBMCs came the material, which was cDNA or gDNA.

Methods used by the authors: By means of reference gene primer amplification, nucleated cell counts were estimated. Measured with immunoSEQ multiplex PCR; TCRdb has only the in-frame clones, and not every one. That table gives V, J and clone size, and the DNA gave D and trimming. The sample lists roughly 150,000 clones; 80% were seen once. The CDR3 totals 18 residues. The ends lost 2 bases at V and 3 bases at J; junction bases unmatched: 10. Per the germline V gene, CDR1 is SGHAT and CDR2 is FQNNGV. The TCR comes from a woman aged 50 to 65 with acute or convalescent COVID-19. This rearrangement joins TRBV11-2 to TRBJ1-1, with 12 bases lining up with TRBD1. The source material was peripheral blood. The CDR3 DNA is TGTGCCAGCAGCTTATACGATCAGGGACAGGGGGCTCACACTGAAGCTTTCTTT. Amino acid sequence: CASSLYDQGQGAHTEAFF. The variable domain in full, completed from reference TRBV11-2 and TRBJ1-1, reads EAGVAQSPRYKIIEKRQSVAFWCNPISGHATLYWYQQILGQGPKLLIQFQNNGVVDDSQLPKDRFSAERLKGVDSTLKIQPAKLEDSAVYLCASSLYDQGQGAHTEAFFGQGTRLTVV.